This T cell receptor beta chain was sequenced for a study of beta chain features in type 1 diabetes. Overall study findings and caveats: VDJ junctions in type 1 diabetes patients carried more deletions and fewer insertions.

V was cut by 7 bases and J by 5 bases, with 11 bases left in between. Per the germline V gene, CDR1 is SNHLY and CDR2 is FYNNEI. The CDR3 length is 12 residues. The entirety of the isolated RNA underwent reverse transcription, so expressed TCRB transcripts were sequenced. Profiling relied on immunoSEQ multiplex PCR, and the TCRdb table lists in-frame clones only, not all of them. The repertoire holds 200,000 to 250,000 clones, around 9.6% seen once, with less than 0.035% in the top ten. This clone was observed a few times. What it binds is unknown. The sequence came from a young woman in good health. The gene calls are TRBV2 and TRBJ2-5; D not resolved. The sequenced sample consisted of naive CD4+ T cells from blood. The CDR3 here is CASKARAETQYF. In DNA, the CDR3 is TGTGCCAGCAAAGCAAGAGCGGAGACCCAGTACTTC.